This T cell receptor beta chain came from a study of shared T cell receptors in the human thymus. Germline loops: CDR1 MNHNS, CDR2 SASEGT. Trimming removed 2 bases from V and 4 bases from J; junction bases left unmatched: 13. CDR3 size: 19 residues. Profiled with immunoSEQ multiplex PCR; TCRdb holds only in-frame clones, not every one. Among 600,000 to 900,000 clones listed, 70% to 90% were seen once. These sequences were also reported in another study, on human thymus T cells. This second study says: Each of the donors was a healthy Finnish infant who was undergoing open corrective cardiac surgery for congenital heart defects. Resections were taken during corrective heart surgery, and the thymus tissue came from these. Thymic repertoires of unrelated individuals were reported in related research to overlap highly.

The sequence came from a girl under three years old with a congenital heart defect. The sequenced material came from thymocytes. This chain joins TRBV6-1 and TRBJ2-2, with TRBD2 matching over 10 bases. CDR3 amino acids: CASSESIVVAGGSTGELFF. The DNA for the CDR3 is TGTGCCAGCAGTGAATCGATTGTTGTAGCGGGGGGAAGCACCGGGGAGCTGTTTTTT.